One sample yielded the 25 T cell receptor beta chains listed below, sequenced in a study of blood T cell repertoires in COVID-19. This table comes from immunoSEQ multiplex PCR, and its TCRdb copy is limited to in-frame clones, with some not included. The table lists fewer than 65,000 clones, 75% to 90% of them singletons. The material sequenced was peripheral blood. These receptors were taken from a man aged 55 to 70 with acute or convalescent COVID-19.

This clone was detected once. V usage is TRBV19 and J usage is TRBJ1-5, with 7 bases aligning to TRBD1. The CDR3 is 17 residues long. The V gene end was trimmed by 5 bases and the J gene end by 2 bases; junction bases not matched to a gene: 12. The germline V gene has CDR1 LNHDA and CDR2 SQIVND (reference sequence). The CDR3, as DNA: TGTGCCAGTAGTCTCTCCCCGACCGGGACAGGCAATCAGCCCCAGCATTTT. Encoded protein: CASSLSPTGTGNQPQHF.

This clone was seen many times. The chain recombines TRBV9 with TRBJ2-7; 8 nucleotides agree with TRBD1. The V gene's germline CDR1 is SGDLS and CDR2 YYNGEE. The ends lost 4 bases at V and 4 bases at J; junction bases unmatched: 10. The CDR3 is made up of 15 amino acids. CDR3 sequence (DNA): TGTGCCAGCAGCCCTCAAGGACAGGGCCGGTACGAGCAGTACTTC. Translated, it gives CASSPQGQGRYEQYF.

The V and J genes are TRBV4-2 and TRBJ2-7; 9 bases line up with TRBD1. With V trimmed by 3 bases and J by 5 bases, 2 bases remained unmatched. This CDR3 region has 13 residues. Germline V gives CDR1 LGHNA, CDR2 YNFKEQ. CDR3 nucleotide sequence: TGTGCCAGCAGCCAGAGACAGGGGGACGAGCAGTACTTC. The encoded protein is CASSQRQGDEQYF.

V gene TRBV6-2 or TRBV6-3 combines with J gene TRBJ2-7; 9 bases align to TRBD2. CDR1 is MNHEY, CDR2 SVGEGT, per germline. There are 15 residues in the CDR3. V lost 2 bases, J lost 6 bases, and 8 bases stayed unmatched. The CDR3 loop reads CASSYPRGGSLEQYF. The CDR3 DNA reads TGTGCCAGCAGTTACCCGCGGGGGGGCTCCCTCGAGCAGTACTTC.

The chain combines TRBV6-6 with TRBJ2-5; a weak D match, TRBD2 (5 bases). Germline-derived CDR1 and CDR2 are MNHNY and SVGAGI (reference sequence). CDR3 length equals 15 residues. Trimming took 6 bases from V and 1 from J, leaving 15 bases between them. The CDR3 DNA reads as TGTGCCAGCAGGTTTCTAGACTACCCCCAAGAGACCCAGTACTTC. Translating it yields CASRFLDYPQETQYF.

Only a few counts were recorded for this clone. V is TRBV18 and J is TRBJ1-1; D unclear. CDR1 and CDR2 (germline): KGHSH, LQKENI. Trimming removed 2 bases from V and 2 bases from J, with 15 bases in between. The CDR3 runs to 16 residues. The CDR3 sequence: CASSPFVRQANTEAFF. As DNA, the CDR3 is TGTGCCAGCTCACCATTTGTACGGCAGGCTAACACTGAAGCTTTCTTT.

V gene TRBV11-2 combines with J gene TRBJ1-2; D call uncertain. The CDR3 sequence is 11 residues long. Between the trimmed V and J ends, which lost 7 bases and 8 bases, there was a span of 11 bases. The germline CDR1 and CDR2 sequences are SGHAT and FQNNGV. As DNA, the CDR3 is TGTGCCAGCAACCAGGTGTCGGGCTACACCTTC. This codes for CASNQVSGYTF.

The rearrangement joins TRBV6-4 to TRBJ2-3; 9 bases are shared with TRBD2. This CDR3 comprises 15 residues. The ends lost 3 bases at V and 5 bases at J; junction bases unmatched: 6. From germline, CDR1 is MRHNA and CDR2 SNTAGT. DNA of the CDR3: TGTGCCAGCAGTGAGGCGGGAGGGCCTGGAGATACGCAGTATTTT. Its protein is CASSEAGGPGDTQYF.

CDR3 sequence: CASSYSTGGPAYEQYF. For the CDR3, the DNA is TGTGCCAGCAGTTACTCGACAGGGGGCCCTGCCTACGAGCAGTACTTC. The V and J genes are TRBV6-5 and TRBJ2-7, with 10 bases that match TRBD1. V lost 0 bases to trimming and J lost 2 bases; unmatched junction nucleotides: 4. Germline V gene data show CDR1 as MNHEY and CDR2 as SVGAGI. CDR3 length: 16 amino acids.

The genes are TRBV6-5 and TRBJ1-2; 12 bases match TRBD1. Germline values: CDR1 MNHEY, CDR2 SVGAGI. The CDR3 is made up of 14 amino acids. V lost 4 bases, J lost 8 bases, and 5 bases stayed unmatched. For the CDR3, the DNA is TGTGCCAGCAGTTCCGGGGGACAGGGGGCCGGCTACACCTTC. This sequence encodes CASSSGGQGAGYTF.

The rearrangement links TRBV5-6 to TRBJ2-7; D is unclear. Trimming removed 4 bases at V and 3 bases at J, with 11 bases between. The CDR3 runs to 13 residues. Germline lookup yields CDR1 SGHDT and CDR2 YYEEEE. CDR3 nucleotide sequence: TGTGCCAGCAGCGTTAACTTGGTCTACGAGCAGTACTTC. Translating it yields CASSVNLVYEQYF.

This clone was picked up one time. This chain links TRBV4-2 with TRBJ2-1; 16 bases are a match to TRBD2. The CDR3 extends over 20 amino acids. CDR1 LGHNA and CDR2 YNFKEQ come from the germline V gene. Germline trimming cut 0 bases from V and 7 bases from J; bases unmatched to any gene: 12. The CDR3 sequence is CASSQDEGLAGGPSVNEQFF. The DNA for the CDR3 is TGTGCCAGCAGCCAAGATGAGGGACTAGCGGGAGGGCCGTCTGTTAATGAGCAGTTCTTC.

The chain is built from TRBV5-1 and TRBJ1-2; D is unclear. This CDR3 comprises 14 residues. Germline V gives CDR1 SGHRS, CDR2 YFSETQ. V lost 3 bases and J lost 10, with 19 bases in between. Here the CDR3 reads CASSSGTEGTVYTF. CDR3 in DNA: TGCGCCAGCAGCTCAGGAACTGAGGGTACTGTCTACACCTTC.

V gene TRBV23-1 combines with J gene TRBJ2-7; 8 nucleotides agree with TRBD1. TRBV23-1 is flagged as an ORF with uncertain function. Trimming took 9 bases from V and 1 from J; bases not matched to a gene: 8. The CDR3 runs 14 residues. The DNA of the CDR3 is TGCGCCAGTTATACAGGGGGTGTTTCCTACGAGCAGTACTTC. Its protein is CASYTGGVSYEQYF.

This clone was observed a single time. V gene TRBV10-3 combines with J gene TRBJ2-5; 8 bases agree with TRBD1. The germline V gene has CDR1 ENHRY and CDR2 SYGVKD. The CDR3 runs to 13 residues. Trimming cost V 6 bases and J 4 bases; bases outside gene matches: 4. The CDR3: CAISGQGGETQYF. DNA of the CDR3: TGTGCCATCAGCGGACAGGGCGGAGAGACCCAGTACTTC.

The chain has TRBV11-1 and TRBJ1-1; D not certain. V was shortened by 8 bases and J by 6 bases, with 16 bases between the two germline ends. The CDR3 extends over 13 amino acids. In germline, CDR1 is SGHAT, CDR2 FQDESV (reference sequence). In nucleotides, the CDR3 is TGTGCCAGCGGGATCTGGGGTAGCGCTGAAGCTTTCTTT. Protein product: CASGIWGSAEAFF.

V and J are TRBV28 and TRBJ1-5; 10 nucleotides line up with TRBD1. Germline CDR1 reads MDHEN; CDR2 reads SYDVKM. V gave up 4 bases and J gave up 2 bases; unmatched junction bases: 8. CDR3 length equals 17 residues. CDR3 sequence: CASSYGTGVWGNQPQHF. The DNA for the CDR3 is TGTGCCAGCAGTTACGGGACAGGGGTTTGGGGCAATCAGCCCCAGCATTTT.

V and J are TRBV6-2 or TRBV6-3 and TRBJ2-3; D is possibly TRBD1 (5 bases). Germline V gene lookup returns CDR1 MNHEY and CDR2 SVGEGT. There are 15 residues in the CDR3. The V and J ends lost 2 bases and 4 bases respectively, with 13 bases between them. The CDR3 loop reads CASSYGVLGPDTQYF. The CDR3 DNA reads TGTGCCAGCAGTTACGGGGTATTGGGGCCAGATACGCAGTATTTT.

This chain connects TRBV7-6 to TRBJ2-7; D uncertain. This CDR3 region has 14 residues. V was clipped by 1 base and J by 4 bases, with 11 bases between them. The germline V gene encodes CDR1 SGHVS and CDR2 FNYEAQ. In DNA form, the CDR3 reads TGTGCCAGCAGCTTAGGACCACAGAAATACGAGCAGTACTTC. This encodes CASSLGPQKYEQYF.

V and J are TRBV2 and TRBJ2-2, with 11 bases fitting TRBD2. Looked up from germline, CDR1 is SNHLY and CDR2 is FYNNEI. V lost 7 bases and J lost 1; bases outside the gene matches: 5. The CDR3 runs 16 residues. The CDR3 protein is CASKLAGAMNTGELFF. The CDR3 DNA reads as TGTGCCAGCAAACTAGCGGGGGCGATGAACACCGGGGAGCTGTTTTTT.

The rearrangement joins TRBV29-1 to TRBJ2-3; 7 nucleotides line up with TRBD1. Germline lookup yields CDR1 SQVTM and CDR2 ANQGSEA. V gave up 7 bases and J gave up 0 bases; unmatched junction bases: 10. The CDR3 extends over 15 amino acids. CDR3 sequence: CSGLQGTSSTDTQYF. CDR3 bases: TGCAGCGGTCTACAGGGGACGTCTAGCACAGATACGCAGTATTTT.

The chain combines TRBV11-3 with TRBJ1-1; D possibly corresponds to TRBD1 (5 bases). Between the trimmed V and J ends, which lost 2 bases and 4 bases, there was a span of 17 bases. This CDR3 is 16 amino acids long. Germline values: CDR1 SGHNT, CDR2 YENEEA. CDR3 sequence: CASSLLSRGLGTEAFF. The CDR3 nucleotides are TGTGCCAGCAGCTTATTGTCACGGGGGTTGGGCACTGAAGCTTTCTTT.

The CDR3 coding sequence is TGTGCCAGCAGCTTACTACAGGGTTCTGGAAACACCATATATTTT. It is translated as CASSLLQGSGNTIYF. The chain couples TRBV11-3 to TRBJ1-3; possible D gene TRBD1, 6 bases. This CDR3 contains 15 residues. Trimming removed 2 bases from V and 1 base from J, with 9 bases in between. The germline CDR1 and CDR2 sequences are SGHNT and YENEEA.

This sequence joins TRBV6-5 and TRBJ2-1; 7 nucleotides agree with TRBD1. Germline assignment: CDR1 MNHEY and CDR2 SVGAGI. Losses at the gene ends were 6 bases for V and 9 bases for J; bases not matched to a gene: 5. The CDR3 totals 12 residues. This chain's CDR3 is CASRTGLREQFF. Here the CDR3 DNA reads TGTGCCAGCAGGACAGGGTTACGTGAGCAGTTCTTC.

The count of this clone is one. The V and J genes are TRBV28 and TRBJ1-2, with 7 bases matching TRBD1. CDR3 size: 15 residues. Germline loops: CDR1 MDHEN, CDR2 SYDVKM. V lost 6 bases to trimming and J lost 0 bases; unmatched junction nucleotides: 7. The chain's CDR3 is CASRQGTAANYGYTF. The CDR3 DNA reads TGTGCCAGCAGACAGGGGACAGCCGCTAACTATGGCTACACCTTC.